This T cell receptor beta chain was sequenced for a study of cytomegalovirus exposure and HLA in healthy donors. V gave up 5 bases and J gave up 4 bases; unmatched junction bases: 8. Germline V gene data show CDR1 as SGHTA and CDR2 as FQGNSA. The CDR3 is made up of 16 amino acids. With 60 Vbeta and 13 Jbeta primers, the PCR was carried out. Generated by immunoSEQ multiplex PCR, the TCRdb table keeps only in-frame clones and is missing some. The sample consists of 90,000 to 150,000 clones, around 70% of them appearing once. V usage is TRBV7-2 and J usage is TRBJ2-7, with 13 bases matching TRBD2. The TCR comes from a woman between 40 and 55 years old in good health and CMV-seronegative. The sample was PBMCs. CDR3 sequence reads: CASSPRTSGSIYEQYF. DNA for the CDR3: TGTGCCAGCAGCCCTCGGACTAGCGGGAGTATATACGAGCAGTACTTC.